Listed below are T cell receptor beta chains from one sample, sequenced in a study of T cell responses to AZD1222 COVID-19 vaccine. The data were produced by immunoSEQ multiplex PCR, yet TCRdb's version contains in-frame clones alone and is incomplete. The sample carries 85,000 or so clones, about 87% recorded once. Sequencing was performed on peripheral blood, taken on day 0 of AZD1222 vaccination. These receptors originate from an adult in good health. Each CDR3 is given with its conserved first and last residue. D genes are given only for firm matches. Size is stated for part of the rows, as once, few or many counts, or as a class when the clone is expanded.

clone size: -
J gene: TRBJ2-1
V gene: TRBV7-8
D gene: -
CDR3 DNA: TGTGCCAGCAGCTTCCCGGAAGGAACAAATGAGCAGTTCTTC
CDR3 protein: CASSFPEGTNEQFF

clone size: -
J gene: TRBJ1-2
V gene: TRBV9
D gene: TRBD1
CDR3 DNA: TGTGCCAGCAGCCCCCGACAGGGAGGCGATGGCTACACCTTC
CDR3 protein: CASSPRQGGDGYTF

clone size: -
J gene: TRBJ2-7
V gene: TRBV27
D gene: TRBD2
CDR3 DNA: TGTGCCAGCAGTGGGGGGGGATCAATCTACGAGCAGTACTTC
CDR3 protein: CASSGGGSIYEQYF

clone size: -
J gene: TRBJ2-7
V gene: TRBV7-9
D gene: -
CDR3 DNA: TGTGCCAGCAGCTTAGCTCAATCCTACGAGCAGTACTTC
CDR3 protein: CASSLAQSYEQYF

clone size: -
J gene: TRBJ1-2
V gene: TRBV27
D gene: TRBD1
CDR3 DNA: TGTGCCAGCAGTTTATTTTATGACAGGGGGCTTAAGGGCTACACCTTC
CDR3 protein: CASSLFYDRGLKGYTF

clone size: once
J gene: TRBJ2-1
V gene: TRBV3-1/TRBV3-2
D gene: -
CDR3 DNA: TGTGCCACCTACCACGTTGGCAATGAGCAGTTCTTC
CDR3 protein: CATYHVGNEQFF

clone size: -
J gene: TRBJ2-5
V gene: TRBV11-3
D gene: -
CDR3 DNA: TGTGCCAGCAGCTTAGTTCGGGGGTCGAAAGAGACCCAGTACTTC
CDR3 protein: CASSLVRGSKETQYF

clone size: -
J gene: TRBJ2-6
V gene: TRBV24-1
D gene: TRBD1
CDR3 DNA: TGTGCCACCAGTGATGCTGGACAGGTTCACTCTGGGGCCAACGTCCTGACTTTC
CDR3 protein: CATSDAGQVHSGANVLTF

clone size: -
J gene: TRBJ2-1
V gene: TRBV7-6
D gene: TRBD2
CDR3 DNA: TGTGCCAGCAGCTCGACTAGCGGGGGGCGGCCCTACAATGAGCAGTTCTTC
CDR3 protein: CASSSTSGGRPYNEQFF

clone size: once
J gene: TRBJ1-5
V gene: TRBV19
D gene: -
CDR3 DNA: TGTGCCAGTAGTATGGGCGGCAGGGGAACGGGTCAGCCCCAGCATTTT
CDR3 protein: CASSMGGRGTGQPQHF

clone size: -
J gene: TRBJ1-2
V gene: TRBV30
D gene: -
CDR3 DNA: TGTGCCTGGAGTGTAGGGAGGAGCTATGGCTACACCTTC
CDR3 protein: CAWSVGRSYGYTF

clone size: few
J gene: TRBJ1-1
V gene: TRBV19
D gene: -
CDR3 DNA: TGTGCCAGTAGTAGAGAAGACACCCGAGTGACTGAAGCTTTCTTT
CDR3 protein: CASSREDTRVTEAFF

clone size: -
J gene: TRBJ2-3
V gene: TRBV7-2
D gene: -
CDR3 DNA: TGTGCCAGCAGCCCAAGCCTGAAAACGCAGTATTTT
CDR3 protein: CASSPSLKTQYF

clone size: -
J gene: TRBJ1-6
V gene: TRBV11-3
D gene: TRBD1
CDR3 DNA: TGTGCCAGCAGCCGGACAGGAGGAAATTCACCCCTCCACTTT
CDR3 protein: CASSRTGGNSPLHF

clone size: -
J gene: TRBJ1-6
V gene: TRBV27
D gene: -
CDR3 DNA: TGTGCCAGCAGTTTATCAAGGATGAGGTCACCCCTCCACTTT
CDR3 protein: CASSLSRMRSPLHF

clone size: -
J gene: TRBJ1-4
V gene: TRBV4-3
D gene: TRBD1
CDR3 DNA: TGCGCCAGCAGCCAACTACCGGGACAGGGGGCCATCGGTGAAAAACTGTTTTTT
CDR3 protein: CASSQLPGQGAIGEKLFF

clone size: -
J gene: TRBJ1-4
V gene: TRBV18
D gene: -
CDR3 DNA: TGTGCCAGCTCACCATCCGTGTTTGGTGAAAAACTGTTTTTT
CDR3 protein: CASSPSVFGEKLFF

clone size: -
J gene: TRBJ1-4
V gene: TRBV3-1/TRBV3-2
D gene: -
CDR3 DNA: TGTGCCAGCAGCACGACAGGAACTAATGAAAAACTGTTTTTT
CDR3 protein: CASSTTGTNEKLFF

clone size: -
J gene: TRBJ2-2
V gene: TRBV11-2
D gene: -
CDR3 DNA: TGTGCCAGCAGTCGCAAGATGTCGGTATCCTTTACCGGGGAGCTGTTTTTT
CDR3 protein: CASSRKMSVSFTGELFF

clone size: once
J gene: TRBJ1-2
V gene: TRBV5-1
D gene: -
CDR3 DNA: TGCGCCAGCAGCTTGGGCAGCAAACAGGGAGTCTATGGCTACACCTTC
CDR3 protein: CASSLGSKQGVYGYTF

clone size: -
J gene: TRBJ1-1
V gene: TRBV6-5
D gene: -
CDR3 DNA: TGTGCCAGCAGTTACTCCACCTTTAACACTGAAGCTTTCTTT
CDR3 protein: CASSYSTFNTEAFF

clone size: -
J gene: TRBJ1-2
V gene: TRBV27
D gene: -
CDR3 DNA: TGTGCCAGCGGGACGCGTACCCGTGGCTACACCTTC
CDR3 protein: CASGTRTRGYTF

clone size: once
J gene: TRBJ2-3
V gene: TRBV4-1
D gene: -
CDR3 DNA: TGCGCCAGCAGCCAAGGAGGGCCAGATACGCAGTATTTT
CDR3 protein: CASSQGGPDTQYF

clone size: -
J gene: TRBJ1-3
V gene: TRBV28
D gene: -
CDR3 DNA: TGTGCCAGCAGGGAACAGGGAATCCCTGGAAACACCATATATTTT
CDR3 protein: CASREQGIPGNTIYF

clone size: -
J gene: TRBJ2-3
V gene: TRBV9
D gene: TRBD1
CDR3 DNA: TGTGCCAGCAGCGTAGCCCAGGGGGAAAGAGATACGCAGTATTTT
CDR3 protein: CASSVAQGERDTQYF

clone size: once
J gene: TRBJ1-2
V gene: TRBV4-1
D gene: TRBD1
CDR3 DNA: TGCGCCAGCAGCCAACAACAGGGGGCTCGGGGCTACACCTTC
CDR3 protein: CASSQQQGARGYTF

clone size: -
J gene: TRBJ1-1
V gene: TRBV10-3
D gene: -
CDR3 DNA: TGTGCCATCAGTGACCCCAGGGTTGGCACTGAAGCTTTCTTT
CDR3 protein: CAISDPRVGTEAFF

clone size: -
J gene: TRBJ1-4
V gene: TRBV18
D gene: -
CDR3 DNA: TGTGCCAGCTCAGGACAGCCAGCTAATGAAAAACTGTTTTTT
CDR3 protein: CASSGQPANEKLFF

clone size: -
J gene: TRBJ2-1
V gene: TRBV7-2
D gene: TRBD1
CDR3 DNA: TGTGCCAGCAGCCCACCCGGGACAGGGGTGTTGCATGAGCAGTTCTTC
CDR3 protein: CASSPPGTGVLHEQFF

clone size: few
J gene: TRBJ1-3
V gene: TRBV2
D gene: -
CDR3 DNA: TGTGCCAGCAGTGAAGGCCGTGTGGGCCTTGGAAACACCATATATTTT
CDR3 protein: CASSEGRVGLGNTIYF

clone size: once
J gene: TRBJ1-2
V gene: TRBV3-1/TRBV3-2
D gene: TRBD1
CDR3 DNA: TGTGCCAGCAGCCCGACAGGGACCCTCTATGGCTACACCTTC
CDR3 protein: CASSPTGTLYGYTF

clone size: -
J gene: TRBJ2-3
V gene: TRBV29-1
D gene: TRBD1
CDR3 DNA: TGCAGCGTTGTAGGTGTAGGACAGGGGGCCACAGATACGCAGTATTTT
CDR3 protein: CSVVGVGQGATDTQYF

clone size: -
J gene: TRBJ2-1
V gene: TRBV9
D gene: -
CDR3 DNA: TGTGCCAGCAGCGTACCAGGGGACAATGAGCAGTTCTTC
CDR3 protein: CASSVPGDNEQFF

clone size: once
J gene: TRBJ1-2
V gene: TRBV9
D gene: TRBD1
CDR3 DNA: TGTGCCAGCAACAGGGGAGTTGAGGGCTATGGCTACACCTTC
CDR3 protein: CASNRGVEGYGYTF

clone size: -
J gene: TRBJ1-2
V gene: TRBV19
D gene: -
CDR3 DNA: TGTGCCAGTAGTATTACCGGACAGTTATATGGCTACACCTTC
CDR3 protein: CASSITGQLYGYTF

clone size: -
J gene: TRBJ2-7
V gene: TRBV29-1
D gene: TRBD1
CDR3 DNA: TGCAGCGCCGATATGACAGGGGATGCCTCCTACGAGCAGTACTTC
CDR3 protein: CSADMTGDASYEQYF

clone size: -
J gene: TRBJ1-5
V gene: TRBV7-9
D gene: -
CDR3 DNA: TGTGCCAGCAGCTTAATGGTAAATCAGCCCCAGCATTTT
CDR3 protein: CASSLMVNQPQHF

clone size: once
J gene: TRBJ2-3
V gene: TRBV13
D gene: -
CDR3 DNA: TGTGCCAGCAGTCCGCTAGGGGGGGCACCAGATACGCAGTATTTT
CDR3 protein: CASSPLGGAPDTQYF

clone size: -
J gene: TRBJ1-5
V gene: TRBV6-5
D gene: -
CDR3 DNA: TGTGCCAGCAGTTACTCGAAACACCTGCCCCAGCATTTT
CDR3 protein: CASSYSKHLPQHF

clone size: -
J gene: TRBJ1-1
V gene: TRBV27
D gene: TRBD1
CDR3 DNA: TGTGCCAGCGGCCGGGACAGACTCACTGAAGCTTTCTTT
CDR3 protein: CASGRDRLTEAFF

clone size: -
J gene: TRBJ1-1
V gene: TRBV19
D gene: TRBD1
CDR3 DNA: TGTGCCAGTAAGATCGACAGGGCGAACACTGAAGCTTTCTTT
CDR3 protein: CASKIDRANTEAFF

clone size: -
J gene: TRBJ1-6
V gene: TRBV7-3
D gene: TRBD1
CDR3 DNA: TGTGCCAGCAGCTTAACGGGGGGACAGGTTGGTTCACCCCTCCACTTT
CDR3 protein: CASSLTGGQVGSPLHF

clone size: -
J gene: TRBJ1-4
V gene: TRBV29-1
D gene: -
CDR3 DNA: TGCAGCGTTCCCCCGGGCGGACGCCCAAATGAAAAACTGTTTTTT
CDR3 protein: CSVPPGGRPNEKLFF

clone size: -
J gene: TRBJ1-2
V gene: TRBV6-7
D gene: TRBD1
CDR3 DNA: TGTGCCAGCGGCCTCCGGACAGGGGGCTGCGGCTACACCTTC
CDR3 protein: CASGLRTGGCGYTF

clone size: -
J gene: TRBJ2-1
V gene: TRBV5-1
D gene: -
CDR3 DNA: TGCGCCAGCAGCCTTTGGGACCCCACCTCCTACAATGAGCAGTTCTTC
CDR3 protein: CASSLWDPTSYNEQFF